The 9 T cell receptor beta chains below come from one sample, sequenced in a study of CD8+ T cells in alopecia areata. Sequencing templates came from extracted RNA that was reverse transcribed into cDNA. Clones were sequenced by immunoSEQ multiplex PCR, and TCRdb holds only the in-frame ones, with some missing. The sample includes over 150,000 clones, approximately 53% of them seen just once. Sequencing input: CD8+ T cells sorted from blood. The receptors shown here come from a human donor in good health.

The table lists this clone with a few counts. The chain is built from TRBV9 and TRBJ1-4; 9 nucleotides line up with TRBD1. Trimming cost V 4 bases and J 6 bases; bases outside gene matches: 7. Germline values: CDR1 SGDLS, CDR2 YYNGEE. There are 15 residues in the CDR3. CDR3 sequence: CASSFRQGEDEKLFF. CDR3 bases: TGTGCCAGCAGCTTCCGACAGGGGGAGGATGAAAAACTGTTTTTT.

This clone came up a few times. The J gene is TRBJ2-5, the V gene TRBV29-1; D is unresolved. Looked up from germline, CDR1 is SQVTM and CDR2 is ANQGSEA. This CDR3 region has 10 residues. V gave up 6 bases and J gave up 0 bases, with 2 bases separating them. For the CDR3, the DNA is TGCAGCGTGCACCAAGAGACCCAGTACTTC. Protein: CSVHQETQYF.

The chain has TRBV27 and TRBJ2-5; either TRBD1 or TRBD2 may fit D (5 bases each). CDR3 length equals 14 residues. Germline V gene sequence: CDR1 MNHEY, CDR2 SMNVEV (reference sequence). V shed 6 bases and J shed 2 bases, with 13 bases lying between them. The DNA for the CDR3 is TGTGCCAGCAGCTCCCGCTGGGGGCAAGAGACCCAGTACTTC. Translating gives CASSSRWGQETQYF.

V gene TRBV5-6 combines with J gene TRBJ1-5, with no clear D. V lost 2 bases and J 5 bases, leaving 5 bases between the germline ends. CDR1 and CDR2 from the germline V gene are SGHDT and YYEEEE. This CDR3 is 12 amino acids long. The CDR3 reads CASSFEDQPQHF. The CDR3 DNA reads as TGTGCCAGCAGCTTCGAAGATCAGCCCCAGCATTTT.

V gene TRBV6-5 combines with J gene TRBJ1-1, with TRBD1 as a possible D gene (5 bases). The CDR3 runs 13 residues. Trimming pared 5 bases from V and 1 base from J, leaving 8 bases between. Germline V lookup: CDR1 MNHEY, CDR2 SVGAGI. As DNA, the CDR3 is TGTGCCAGCAGTCCGGGACGGAACACTGAAGCTTTCTTT. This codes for CASSPGRNTEAFF.

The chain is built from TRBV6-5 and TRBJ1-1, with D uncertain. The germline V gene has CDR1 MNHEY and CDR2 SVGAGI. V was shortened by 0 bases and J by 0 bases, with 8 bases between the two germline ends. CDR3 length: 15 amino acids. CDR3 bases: TGTGCCAGCAGTTACTCGTTGGACGTGAACACTGAAGCTTTCTTT. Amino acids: CASSYSLDVNTEAFF.

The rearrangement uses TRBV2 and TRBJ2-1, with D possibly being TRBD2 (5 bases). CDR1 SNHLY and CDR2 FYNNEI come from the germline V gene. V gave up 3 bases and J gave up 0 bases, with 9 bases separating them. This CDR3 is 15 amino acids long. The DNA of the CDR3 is TGTGCCAGCAGTGATCAGCGGAGCTCCTACAATGAGCAGTTCTTC. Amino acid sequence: CASSDQRSSYNEQFF.

For the CDR3, the DNA is TGTGCCAGCTCTCCGGCCGGTGAGCAGTACTTC. The encoded protein is CASSPAGEQYF. The chain couples TRBV18 to TRBJ2-7; unclear D gene. The CDR3 contains 11 residues. Germline CDR1 KGHSH, CDR2 LQKENI. Trimming took 6 bases from V and 7 from J, leaving 10 bases between them.

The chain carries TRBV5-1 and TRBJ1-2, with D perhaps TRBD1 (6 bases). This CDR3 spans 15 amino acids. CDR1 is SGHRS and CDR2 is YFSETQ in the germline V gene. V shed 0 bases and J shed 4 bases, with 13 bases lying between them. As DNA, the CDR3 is TGCGCCAGCAGCTTGGGATCGGACAGCTTCTATGGCTACACCTTC. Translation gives CASSLGSDSFYGYTF.